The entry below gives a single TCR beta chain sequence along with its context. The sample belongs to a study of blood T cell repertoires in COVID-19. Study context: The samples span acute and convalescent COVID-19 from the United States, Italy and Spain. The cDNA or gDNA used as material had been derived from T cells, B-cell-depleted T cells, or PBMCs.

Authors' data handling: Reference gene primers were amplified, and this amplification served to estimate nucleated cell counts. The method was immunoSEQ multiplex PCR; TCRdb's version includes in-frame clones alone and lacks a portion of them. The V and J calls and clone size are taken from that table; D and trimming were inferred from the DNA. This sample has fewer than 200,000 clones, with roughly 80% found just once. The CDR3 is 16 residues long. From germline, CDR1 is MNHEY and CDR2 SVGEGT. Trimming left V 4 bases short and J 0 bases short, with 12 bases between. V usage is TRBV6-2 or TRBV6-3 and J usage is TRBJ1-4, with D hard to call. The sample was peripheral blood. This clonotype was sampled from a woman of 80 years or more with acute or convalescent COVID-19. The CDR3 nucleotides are TGTGCCAGCAGTTCACCGGGAGCTGCAACTAATGAAAAACTGTTTTTT. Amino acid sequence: CASSSPGAATNEKLFF.